The entry below gives a single T cell receptor (beta chain) sequence along with its context. This specimen belongs to a study of T cell clones after liver transplantation. TCRdb keeps only in-frame clones here, not all; method: immunoSEQ multiplex PCR. The sample holds nearly 15,000 clones, approximately 91% seen once. The V gene lost 5 bases and the J gene lost 7 bases, with 20 bases spanning the gap. The CDR3 consists of 15 residues. The germline CDR1 and CDR2 sequences are MNHNS and SASEGT. V gene TRBV6-1 combines with J gene TRBJ1-1; D is undetermined. The starting material was CD8+ T cells from blood, obtained before liver transplant. The sequence was collected from a human donor who received a liver transplant. The CDR3 sequence: CASSPSDDARDEAFF. The CDR3 DNA reads as TGTGCCAGCAGTCCCTCGGACGACGCTCGGGATGAAGCTTTCTTT.